This TCR beta chain was retrieved from a study of glioma-infiltrating T cells after dendritic cell vaccination. TCRB CDR3 was amplified from 2 ug genomic DNA or less. Primers: 60 V beta forward and 13 J beta reverse. Libraries were prepared by immunoSEQ multiplex PCR; TCRdb keeps only in-frame clonotypes and omits some of them. In the table there are around 60,000 clones, more than 75% of which are singletons. This sample's time point: after dendritic cell vaccination, including at tumor progression/relapse. Blood PBMC samples: pre-vaccination, two weeks post third vaccination, and at tumor progression. Sample: blood, taken after dendritic cell vaccination. This clonotype was sampled from a human donor with glioblastoma.

CDR3 region: CASSLDLRTGGYGYTF. The CDR3 nucleotides are TGTGCCAGCAGCTTAGACCTTAGGACAGGGGGATATGGCTACACCTTC. The genes are TRBV11-2 and TRBJ1-2; 10 positions match TRBD1. The CDR3 length is 16 residues. With 0 bases clipped from V and 5 bases from J, the junction kept 6 bases outside the gene matches. Germline V gives CDR1 SGHAT, CDR2 FQNNGV.